These 7 T cell receptor beta chains were sequenced from one sample in a study of blood T cells in healthy people across ages. A second PCR, run for roughly 7 to 11 cycles, used a sample-barcoded 5' primer plus a J-beta primer mix. Each CDR3 protein is one row after TCRdb ran MiXCR on the 5' RACE reads. The sample lists about 570,000 distinct CDR3 sequences; 25% to 30% were seen once. The sequenced material came from blood. The receptors derive from a woman in her sixties or seventies in good health.

This chain's CDR3 is CASSLRYREQYF. The DNA for the CDR3 is TGTGCCAGCAGCCTCCGGTACCGCGAGCAGTACTTC. The gene calls are TRBV5-6 and TRBJ2-7; D gene uncertain. This CDR3 is built from 12 residues. Germline assignment: CDR1 SGHDT and CDR2 YYEEEE. V was cut by 4 bases and J by 6 bases, with 11 bases left in between.

This clonotype was seen a handful of times. CDR3 residues: CASSSQRIAGASGANVLTF. In DNA form, the CDR3 reads TGTGCCAGCAGCTCACAACGGATTGCGGGGGCCTCTGGGGCCAACGTCCTGACTTTC. The chain has TRBV7-3 and TRBJ2-6; TRBD2 is a possible D gene (7 bases). The ends were cut back, 4 bases at V and 0 bases at J, with 19 bases in the middle. This CDR3 is 19 amino acids long. CDR1 is SGHTA and CDR2 is FQGTGA in the germline V gene.

The chain combines TRBV7-2 with TRBJ1-2, with a tentative D call TRBD1 (5 bases). V lost 2 bases and J 4 bases, leaving 11 bases between the germline ends. The CDR3 consists of 14 residues. The germline V gene has CDR1 SGHTA and CDR2 FQGNSA. Here the CDR3 reads CASSLIGQGYGYTF. Here the CDR3 DNA reads TGTGCCAGCAGCTTAATCGGGCAGGGCTATGGCTACACCTTC.

The chain recombines TRBV7-2 with TRBJ2-1; the D is unclear. The CDR3 extends over 13 amino acids. Trimming removed 1 base from V and 3 bases from J, with 4 bases in between. Germline CDR1 and CDR2: SGHTA and FQGNSA. The CDR3 here is CASSLVLYNEQFF. Here the CDR3 DNA reads TGTGCCAGCAGCTTAGTCCTCTACAATGAGCAGTTCTTC.

This clonotype came up many times. The V call is TRBV5-1, the J call TRBJ2-5, with 13 bases matching TRBD2. The germline V gene encodes CDR1 SGHRS and CDR2 YFSETQ. This CDR3 region has 16 residues. Trimming cost V 4 bases and J 0 bases; bases outside gene matches: 3. In DNA form, the CDR3 reads TGCGCCAGCAGCCCAGGACTAGCGGGGGACCAAGAGACCCAGTACTTC. Translation gives CASSPGLAGDQETQYF.

This clonotype was detected a few times. The chain employs TRBV5-5 and TRBJ2-3; tentatively, D is TRBD1 (6 bases). Trimming took off 3 bases at V and 5 bases at J, with 19 bases between the two ends. The germline V gene has CDR1 SGHKS and CDR2 YYEKEE (reference sequence). The CDR3 length is 16 residues. The CDR3 DNA is TGTGCCAGCAGCTCCGCTAAGACAGGTTTCGGAGATACGCAGTATTTT. It yields the protein CASSSAKTGFGDTQYF.

A few counts support this clonotype. The chain links TRBV5-1 to TRBJ2-5, with 7 bases identical to TRBD2. The J call is doubtful: the DNA matches TRBJ2-1 better. The length of the CDR3 is 14 residues. Germline lookup yields CDR1 SGHRS and CDR2 YFSETQ. This CDR3 is CASRMSGDYNEQFF. Here the CDR3 DNA reads TGCGCCAGCCGAATGAGCGGGGACTATAATGAGCAGTTCTTC.